The rows below give T cell receptor beta chains drawn from one sample of a study of Ad26.COV2.S vaccination and SARS-CoV-2 variants. Libraries were prepared by immunoSEQ multiplex PCR; TCRdb keeps only in-frame clonotypes and omits some of them. The sample has about 280,000 clones, over 75% seen once. The sample in question was peripheral blood, obtained in a trial of Ad26.COV2.S vaccine versus placebo. All receptors come from a person between 18 and 60 years old who received the Ad26.COV2.S COVID-19 vaccine or a placebo. Each CDR3 is given with its conserved first and last residue. Each record gives: D gene, J gene, clone size, V gene, CDR3 protein, CDR3 DNA. A D gene is named only where the DNA matches it firmly. Not every row has a clone size; where given, it reads once, few, many or a size class.

>TRBD1|TRBJ1-4|once|TRBV5-1
CASSLAGTGDGNEKLFF
TGCGCCAGCAGCTTGGCCGGGACAGGGGATGGTAATGAAAAACTGTTTTTT
>-|TRBJ2-7|-|TRBV2
CASSSPGQGTYEQYF
TGTGCCAGCAGTTCCCCGGGACAAGGGACCTACGAGCAGTACTTC
>-|TRBJ1-1|-|TRBV7-9
CASSYGDETEAFF
TGTGCCAGCAGCTATGGTGACGAAACTGAAGCTTTCTTT
>TRBD2|TRBJ2-3|-|TRBV19
CASSIWTSGSTDTQYF
TGTGCCAGTAGTATCTGGACTAGCGGGAGTACAGATACGCAGTATTTT
>-|TRBJ2-2|-|TRBV30
CALGGDTTNTGELFF
TGTGCCTTAGGCGGGGATACAACGAACACCGGGGAGCTGTTTTTT
>TRBD1|TRBJ2-1|-|TRBV5-8
CASSSGQGLNEQFF
TGTGCCAGCAGCTCCGGACAGGGGTTGAATGAGCAGTTCTTC
>-|TRBJ2-1|-|TRBV10-3
CAISESPTDIYNEQFF
TGTGCCATCAGTGAGTCACCTACGGACATTTACAATGAGCAGTTCTTC
>-|TRBJ2-3|-|TRBV11-2
CATRTGANTDTQYF
TGTGCGACCAGAACGGGGGCTAACACAGATACGCAGTATTTT
>TRBD2|TRBJ2-1|-|TRBV5-1
CASSPSGGLSYNEQFF
TGCGCCAGCAGCCCTAGCGGGGGCCTCTCCTACAATGAGCAGTTCTTC
>TRBD1|TRBJ2-2|-|TRBV5-1
CASSFRQGATGELFF
TGCGCCAGCAGCTTTAGACAGGGGGCAACCGGGGAGCTGTTTTTT
>-|TRBJ1-4|-|TRBV7-9
CASSLGIGNNEKLFF
TGTGCCAGCAGCTTAGGGATAGGGAATAATGAAAAACTGTTTTTT
>TRBD1|TRBJ1-1|-|TRBV7-9
CASSMVGRGLAEAFF
TGTGCCAGCAGTATGGTAGGCAGGGGGCTTGCTGAAGCTTTCTTT
>-|TRBJ2-2|-|TRBV19
CASSTQQGIHLGELFF
TGTGCCAGTAGTACCCAACAGGGTATTCACCTCGGGGAGCTGTTTTTT
>TRBD2|TRBJ2-7|-|TRBV7-9
CASSSLLAGGYEQYF
TGTGCCAGCAGCTCGTTACTAGCGGGGGGGTACGAGCAGTACTTC
>TRBD2|TRBJ2-1|few|TRBV7-2
CASSYRTSGGFWSYNEQFF
TGTGCCAGCAGTTACAGGACTAGCGGGGGGTTCTGGTCCTACAATGAGCAGTTCTTC
>-|TRBJ2-1|-|TRBV5-1
CASSLLFGGTNEQFF
TGCGCCAGCAGCTTGCTTTTTGGCGGGACCAATGAGCAGTTCTTC
>TRBD1|TRBJ2-7|-|TRBV15
CATRDNRGQSYEQYF
TGTGCCACCAGAGATAACAGGGGGCAGTCCTACGAGCAGTACTTC
>-|TRBJ2-6|-|TRBV4-2
CASTTGTSGANVLTF
TGTGCCAGCACCACAGGGACGTCTGGGGCCAACGTCCTGACTTTC
>-|TRBJ2-2|-|TRBV6-1
CASSEVPTGYTGELFF
TGTGCCAGCAGTGAAGTCCCCACGGGCTACACCGGGGAGCTGTTTTTT
>-|TRBJ2-7|-|TRBV20-1
CSASGGRNYEQYF
TGCAGTGCTAGTGGCGGCAGAAATTACGAGCAGTACTTC
>-|TRBJ2-2|-|TRBV5-1
CASSLQAGYTGELFF
TGCGCCAGCAGCTTGCAGGCAGGGTACACCGGGGAGCTGTTTTTT
>-|TRBJ2-7|-|TRBV5-8
CASSQKGRIIYEQYF
TGTGCCAGCAGCCAAAAGGGACGGATAATTTACGAGCAGTACTTC
>-|TRBJ1-2|-|TRBV6-5
CASSYSRETNYGYTF
TGTGCCAGCAGTTACTCGCGGGAAACAAACTATGGCTACACCTTC
>-|TRBJ1-5|-|TRBV6-5
CASRSDRWGPQHF
TGTGCCAGCAGATCGGACCGTTGGGGGCCCCAGCATTTT
>-|TRBJ2-1|-|TRBV20-1
CSASSYNEQFF
TGCAGTGCTAGTAGTTACAATGAGCAGTTCTTC
>TRBD2|TRBJ2-1|-|TRBV7-3
CASSLTRGLANNEQFF
TGTGCCAGCAGCCTAACCCGGGGACTAGCAAACAATGAGCAGTTCTTC
>TRBD1|TRBJ1-5|-|TRBV28
CASSQGDQPQHF
TGTGCCAGCAGCCAGGGGGATCAGCCCCAGCATTTT
>-|TRBJ1-4|-|TRBV3-1/TRBV3-2
CASSPGGGSNEKLFF
TGTGCCAGCAGCCCCGGGGGGGGGAGTAATGAAAAACTGTTTTTT
>-|TRBJ1-4|once|TRBV5-1
CASSLGQPTNEKLFF
TGCGCCAGCAGCTTGGGACAACCAACTAATGAAAAACTGTTTTTT
>-|TRBJ2-5|-|TRBV6-5
CASTDWGARETQYF
TGTGCCAGCACCGACTGGGGGGCGAGAGAGACCCAGTACTTC
>-|TRBJ2-2|-|TRBV27
CASSLGFPPGELFF
TGTGCCAGCAGTTTAGGTTTCCCACCCGGGGAGCTGTTTTTT
>-|TRBJ1-1|-|TRBV27
CASSFIPRGTEAFF
TGTGCCAGCAGTTTTATACCGCGGGGGACTGAAGCTTTCTTT
>TRBD1|TRBJ1-5|-|TRBV5-5
CASSRTGGPDQPQHF
TGTGCCAGCAGCAGAACAGGGGGTCCCGATCAGCCCCAGCATTTT
>TRBD2|TRBJ2-5|-|TRBV5-1
CASSLDPGGDYRYQETQYF
TGCGCCAGCAGCTTGGATCCCGGGGGGGACTATAGGTACCAAGAGACCCAGTACTTC
>-|TRBJ1-2|once|TRBV4-2
CASSQHTGAANYGYTF
TGTGCCAGCAGCCAACATACCGGGGCAGCTAACTATGGCTACACCTTC
>TRBD1|TRBJ2-1|few|TRBV5-6
CASSPGTGGTYNEQFF
TGTGCCAGCAGCCCCGGCACAGGGGGCACCTACAATGAGCAGTTCTTC